Listed here are 11 T cell receptor beta chains from one sample, sequenced in a study of blood T cell repertoires in COVID-19. Some clones are missing from TCRdb's copy, which holds only in-frame ones; the method was immunoSEQ multiplex PCR. The sample yields approximately 64,000 clones, 81% seen once. Source material: peripheral blood. These receptors originate from an older woman with acute or convalescent COVID-19.

DNA for the CDR3: TGTGCCAGCAGCTTGTTAGCGAAGTCCGGGACTAAAGTCTACGAGCAGTACTTC. This translates into CASSLLAKSGTKVYEQYF. V and J are TRBV5-5 and TRBJ2-7, with 7 bases identical to TRBD2. CDR3 size: 18 residues. V gave up 1 base and J gave up 3 bases; unmatched junction bases: 16. The germline V gene has CDR1 SGHKS and CDR2 YYEKEE (reference sequence).

The chain employs TRBV2 and TRBJ2-7; 8 nucleotides line up with TRBD1. Germline assignment: CDR1 SNHLY and CDR2 FYNNEI. The CDR3 loop spans 15 amino acids. V dropped 4 bases and J dropped 2; count of bases not matched to a gene: 7. The CDR3 protein is CASSVTGQVTYEQYF. In nucleotides, the CDR3 is TGTGCCAGCAGTGTAACGGGACAGGTGACCTACGAGCAGTACTTC.

The chain combines TRBV9 with TRBJ2-1; D remains ambiguous. Germline values: CDR1 SGDLS, CDR2 YYNGEE. The CDR3 loop spans 15 amino acids. V was cut by 2 bases and J by 2 bases, with 11 bases left in between. The CDR3 sequence: CASSVHSLPYNEQFF. The CDR3 bases are TGTGCCAGCAGCGTTCACTCCCTGCCCTACAATGAGCAGTTCTTC.

This clone was recorded only once. This rearrangement joins TRBV19 to TRBJ1-1, with D possibly TRBD1 on 5 matching bases. In germline, CDR1 is LNHDA, CDR2 SQIVND (reference sequence). The V end lost 5 bases, the J end lost 10 bases, and 11 bases lay between the germline ends. The CDR3 is made up of 11 amino acids. CDR3 nucleotide sequence: TGTGCCAGTAGTGCCCTCGGGGGAGCTTTCTTT. The encoded protein is CASSALGGAFF.

This chain links TRBV30 with TRBJ1-5, with 7 positions matching TRBD1. This CDR3 comprises 14 residues. Looked up from germline, CDR1 is GTSNPN and CDR2 is SVGIG (reference sequence). The junction had 8 bases not matched to a gene; V was cut back by 2 bases and J by 7 bases. The DNA of the CDR3 is TGTGCCTGGAGTACAGGGACAGTGGAGCAGCCCCAGCATTTT. This sequence encodes CAWSTGTVEQPQHF.

The gene calls are TRBV7-9 and TRBJ2-7; tentative D call: TRBD2 (5 bases). The ends were cut back, 8 bases at V and 6 bases at J, with 17 bases in the middle. There are 13 residues in the CDR3. CDR1 is SEHNR and CDR2 is FQNEAQ in the germline V gene (reference sequence). This chain's CDR3 is CASEPGGPGEQYF. As DNA, the CDR3 is TGTGCCAGCGAGCCTGGAGGACCTGGCGAGCAGTACTTC.

The chain is built from TRBV21-1 and TRBJ1-4; no check of the table's D call, TRBD1, against the DNA was made. TRBV21-1 is recorded as a pseudogene. The CDR3 consists of 16 residues. CDR3 amino acids: CASSPGELSTNEKLFF. The DNA for the CDR3 is TGTGCCAGCAGCCCAGGGGAACTGTCAACTAATGAAAAACTGTTTTTT.

The CDR3 sequence is CASSLIGQGYEQYF. In DNA, the CDR3 is TGTGCCAGCAGCCTAATAGGACAGGGATACGAGCAGTACTTC. The V and J genes are TRBV7-6 and TRBJ2-7; 8 bases fit TRBD1. Germline V CDR1 and CDR2: SGHVS, FNYEAQ. V lost 5 bases, J lost 4 bases, and 7 bases stayed unmatched. The CDR3 is made up of 14 amino acids.

This chain uses TRBV2 with TRBJ1-1, with 11 positions matching TRBD1. The CDR3 sequence is 14 residues long. The junction had 0 bases not matched to a gene; V was cut back by 4 bases and J by 2 bases. Germline V CDR1 and CDR2: SNHLY, FYNNEI. The CDR3 DNA is TGTGCCAGCAGTGGGACAGGGGGCAACACTGAAGCTTTCTTT. Its protein is CASSGTGGNTEAFF.

The gene calls are TRBV4-1 and TRBJ2-3, with TRBD1 as a possible D gene (6 bases). CDR3 length: 14 amino acids. With 3 bases removed from V and 5 bases from J, the gap between germline ends came to 12 bases. Germline CDR1 MGHRA, CDR2 YSYEKL. The CDR3 sequence: CASSQIEDRDTQYF. DNA of the CDR3: TGCGCCAGCAGCCAGATAGAGGACAGAGATACGCAGTATTTT.

This chain uses TRBV12-3 or TRBV12-4 with TRBJ1-6; 8 nucleotides align to TRBD1. The V segment lost 6 bases and the J segment 11 bases; nucleotides outside the gene matches: 6. The CDR3 totals 13 residues. This CDR3 reads CASSLTGEAPLHF. Written as DNA, the CDR3 is TGTGCCAGCAGCCTGACAGGGGAGGCACCCCTCCACTTT.